Shown below are 12 T cell receptor beta chains from a single sample sequenced in a study of T cell responses to AZD1222 COVID-19 vaccine (dated by TCRdb to the early 2020s). Taken with the paper, the label for time point translates to: about 28 days (+/-7) after the second vaccine dose. Library prep was done by the immunoSEQ multiplex PCR assay. TCRdb limited this immuneACCESS table to in-frame rearrangements with V and J called. A share of clones is missing; checked studies link under half to unresolved V genes, and the rest is unexplained. This sample gives more than 15,000 clones in total; roughly 86% of them show up just once. Approximately 9% of the sample goes to the ten largest clones. Sequencing used peripheral blood, obtained 28 days after the second AZD1222 dose. The receptors come from an adult who received the AZD1222 COVID-19 vaccine.

The chain employs TRBV19 and TRBJ1-1; D is ambiguous. Germline assignment: CDR1 LNHDA and CDR2 SQIVND (reference sequence). This CDR3 contains 16 residues. The V gene lost 5 bases and the J gene lost 0 bases, with 16 bases spanning the gap. CDR3 sequence reads: CASSSIGLRMNTEAFF. The CDR3 coding sequence is TGTGCCAGTAGTTCAATAGGACTAAGAATGAACACTGAAGCTTTCTTT.

V usage is TRBV29-1 and J usage is TRBJ1-1; D remains ambiguous. V was trimmed by 6 bases and J by 1 base, leaving 6 bases between them. Germline V gives CDR1 SQVTM, CDR2 ANQGSEA. CDR3 size: 11 residues. The CDR3 sequence: CSVWGNTEAFF. The CDR3 nucleotides read TGCAGCGTCTGGGGGAACACTGAAGCTTTCTTT.

This CDR3 reads CASGGQSTAGTQYF. CDR3 sequence (DNA): TGTGCCAGCGGGGGTCAATCCACAGCTGGTACGCAGTATTTT. The gene calls are TRBV2 and TRBJ2-3; D is tentatively TRBD1 or TRBD2 (5 bases each). The length of the CDR3 is 14 residues. Trimming cost V 8 bases and J 8 bases, with 20 bases left between them. Germline V gives CDR1 SNHLY, CDR2 FYNNEI.

The chain links TRBV2 to TRBJ1-2; D uncertain. The CDR3 length is 14 residues. V was pared by 0 bases and J by 9 bases, with 14 bases between. Germline V CDR1 and CDR2: SNHLY, FYNNEI. The chain's CDR3 is CASSEAERRVSYTF. Written as DNA, the CDR3 is TGTGCCAGCAGTGAAGCTGAGAGACGAGTGAGCTACACCTTC. Full variable domain (remainder filled in from reference TRBV2 and TRBJ1-2): EPEVTQTPSHQVTQMGQEVILRCVPISNHLYFYWYRQILGQKVEFLVSFYNNEISEKSEIFDDQFSVERPDGSNFTLKIRSTKLEDSAMYFCASSEAERRVSYTFGSGTRLTVV.

V gene TRBV28 combines with J gene TRBJ2-1; 10 positions match TRBD2. In germline, CDR1 is MDHEN, CDR2 SYDVKM. The J segment lost 9 bases and the V segment lost 2 bases, leaving 13 bases of the junction unmatched. The CDR3 runs to 17 residues. The CDR3 sequence is CASSLGGASGRGIEQFF. The DNA of the CDR3 is TGTGCCAGCAGTTTAGGGGGGGCTAGCGGGAGAGGAATTGAGCAGTTCTTC.

V gene TRBV18 combines with J gene TRBJ2-2, with 9 bases matching TRBD1. The CDR3 consists of 15 residues. Germline CDR1 reads KGHSH; CDR2 reads LQKENI. After removal of 4 bases from V and 0 bases from J, the junction contained 0 bases not matched to a gene. The CDR3 bases are TGTGCCAGCTCACGGACAGGGGCGAACACCGGGGAGCTGTTTTTT. As protein: CASSRTGANTGELFF. Full variable domain (outside the CDR3, taken from reference TRBV18 and TRBJ2-2): NAGVMQNPRHLVRRRGQEARLRCSPMKGHSHVYWYRQLPEEGLKFMVYLQKENIIDESGMPKERFSAEFPKEGPSILRIQQVVRGDSAAYFCASSRTGANTGELFFGEGSRLTVL.

V is TRBV10-3 and J is TRBJ2-7; perhaps TRBD2 as D (6 bases). This CDR3 region has 13 residues. V lost 8 bases and J 0 bases, leaving 11 bases between the germline ends. Germline CDR1 reads ENHRY; CDR2 reads SYGVKD. Here the CDR3 reads CAIGGLDSYEQYF. For the CDR3, the DNA is TGTGCCATCGGAGGGCTGGACTCCTACGAGCAGTACTTC.

This clone was found once. The V and J genes are TRBV5-1 and TRBJ2-5; D is uncertain. This CDR3 is 15 amino acids long. The V gene's germline CDR1 is SGHRS and CDR2 YFSETQ. The ends were cut back, 5 bases at V and 2 bases at J, with 16 bases in the middle. This CDR3 is CASSFSRWRQETQYF. CDR3 DNA: TGCGCCAGCAGTTTCAGTCGGTGGCGGCAAGAGACCCAGTACTTC.

The chain employs TRBV4-1 and TRBJ1-4, with no clear D. This CDR3 has 13 residues. Germline V gene data show CDR1 as MGHRA and CDR2 as YSYEKL. Trimming pared 0 bases from V and 7 bases from J, leaving 6 bases between. The CDR3 protein is CASSQDQAEKLFF. CDR3 nucleotides: TGCGCCAGCAGCCAAGATCAGGCTGAAAAACTGTTTTTT.

The chain uses TRBV19 and TRBJ1-5, with D unclear. V was trimmed by 4 bases and J by 3 bases, leaving 7 bases between them. CDR1 LNHDA and CDR2 SQIVND come from the germline V gene (reference sequence). The CDR3 totals 13 residues. This CDR3 reads CASSTQDNQPQHF. Written as DNA, the CDR3 is TGTGCCAGTAGTACACAAGACAATCAGCCCCAGCATTTT.

The V gene is TRBV30, the J gene TRBJ2-3; 9 nucleotides line up with TRBD2. The V segment lost 4 bases and the J segment 0 bases; nucleotides outside the gene matches: 8. Germline lookup yields CDR1 GTSNPN and CDR2 SVGIG (reference sequence). This CDR3 has 16 residues. As DNA, the CDR3 is TGTGCCTGGAAACTAGCGGGCGGGTCTAGCACAGATACGCAGTATTTT. Protein sequence: CAWKLAGGSSTDTQYF.

The chain employs TRBV5-1 and TRBJ1-4; perhaps TRBD1 as D (5 bases). V shed 3 bases and J shed 7 bases, with 13 bases lying between them. Germline-derived CDR1 and CDR2 are SGHRS and YFSETQ. The CDR3 sequence is 14 residues long. CDR3: CASSSPGQGEKLFF. The DNA of the CDR3 is TGCGCCAGCAGCTCCCCAGGGCAAGGTGAAAAACTGTTTTTT.